The 32 T cell receptor beta chains in this list originate from one sample, sequenced in a study of T-cell reconstitution after alpha-beta-depleted transplantation in children. Unique molecular identifiers were built into the TCRbeta library. From the PCR reads, TCRdb called clonotypes with MiXCR, one entry per CDR3 protein. Of about 980,000 distinct CDR3 sequences listed, 25% to 35% are singletons. The sample was PBMCs, mostly from graft donor cells, taken 360 days after TCRalphabeta/CD19-depleted stem cell transplant. These receptors all come from a boy under two years old who had a stem cell transplant for SCID, so the T cells may come from the graft donor.

As for this clonotype: At one of its ends the junction is not consistent with the germline gene, which may arise from a read error. The CDR3 DNA follows: TGTGCCAGTAGATCTACAGGGGCCGCCCAAGGGACCCAGTACTTC. This translates into CASRSTGAAQGTQYF. This sequence joins TRBV19 and TRBJ2-5; 7 bases map to TRBD1. The CDR3 length is 15 residues. Germline CDR1 is LNHDA and CDR2 is SQIVND (reference sequence).

This clonotype has a count of ten or more. The chain couples TRBV6-2 or TRBV6-3 to TRBJ2-7; 9 bases agree with TRBD1. CDR3 length: 15 amino acids. The V gene's germline CDR1 is MNHEY and CDR2 SVGEGT. V lost 2 bases to trimming and J lost 5 bases; unmatched junction nucleotides: 7. CDR3 DNA: TGTGCCAGCAGTTACGCTGGGACAGGGACCCACGAGCAGTACTTC. Protein sequence: CASSYAGTGTHEQYF.

This chain uses TRBV11-2 with TRBJ1-2; a possible D gene is TRBD1 (5 bases). V lost 7 bases and J 4 bases, leaving 13 bases between the germline ends. CDR3 length: 13 residues. CDR1 is SGHAT, CDR2 FQNNGV, per germline. The CDR3 spells CASNSGTPYGYTF. The CDR3 bases are TGTGCCAGCAACTCGGGGACCCCCTATGGCTACACCTTC. The full variable domain, completed using reference TRBV11-2 and TRBJ1-2, is EAGVAQSPRYKIIEKRQSVAFWCNPISGHATLYWYQQILGQGPKLLIQFQNNGVVDDSQLPKDRFSAERLKGVDSTLKIQPAKLEDSAVYLCASNSGTPYGYTFGSGTRLTVV.

In this sample, this clonotype turned up many times. The V call is TRBV5-1, the J call TRBJ2-1; 7 bases map to TRBD2. Germline CDR1 and CDR2: SGHRS and YFSETQ. The CDR3 is 16 residues long. With V trimmed by 0 bases and J by 0 bases, 3 bases remained unmatched. The CDR3 DNA is TGCGCCAGCAGCTTGGTTGGGGGGGGCTCCTACAATGAGCAGTTCTTC. As protein: CASSLVGGGSYNEQFF.

The gene calls are TRBV5-1 and TRBJ2-2, with TRBD1 as a possible D gene (6 bases). CDR3 length equals 21 residues. CDR1 SGHRS and CDR2 YFSETQ come from the germline V gene. The V end was cut by 1 base, the J end by 0 bases, with 25 bases between. In DNA form, the CDR3 reads TGCGCCAGCAGCTTGCCCGGGACAACCTATACCGCTCCCGCGAACACCGGGGAGCTGTTTTTT. This sequence encodes CASSLPGTTYTAPANTGELFF.

V usage is TRBV10-3 and J usage is TRBJ1-1, with D uncertain. V lost 3 bases, J lost 1 base, and 6 bases lay in between. Germline CDR1 ENHRY, CDR2 SYGVKD. The CDR3 totals 13 residues. This CDR3 is CAISEGANTEAFF. The CDR3 DNA sequence: TGTGCCATCAGTGAAGGAGCGAACACTGAAGCTTTCTTT.

In its sample, this clonotype was seen a few times. The CDR3 DNA is TGTGCCAGCTCACCACCATATTGGACAGGGACTTTTTATGGCTACACCTTC. Amino acid sequence: CASSPPYWTGTFYGYTF. V and J are TRBV18 and TRBJ1-2; 8 nucleotides align to TRBD1. V lost 0 bases to trimming and J lost 5 bases; unmatched junction nucleotides: 11. The CDR3 extends over 17 amino acids. The germline CDR1 and CDR2 sequences are KGHSH and LQKENI.

This clonotype was observed a handful of times. V and J are TRBV5-8 and TRBJ2-4, with D perhaps given as TRBD1 or TRBD2 (5 bases each). V lost 6 bases to trimming and J lost 13 bases, with 14 bases between them. Germline V gene sequence: CDR1 SGHTS, CDR2 YDEGEE. This CDR3 region has 11 residues. The CDR3, as DNA: TGTGCCAGCACCCAGGGACCCCCGCAGTACTTC. This sequence encodes CASTQGPPQYF.

The chain employs TRBV12-3 or TRBV12-4 and TRBJ2-3, with D possibly called TRBD1 or TRBD2 (6 bases each). Trimming left V 7 bases short and J 0 bases short, with 17 bases between. There are 16 residues in the CDR3. The CDR3 bases are TGTGCCAGCAATCTGTGGGGGGCTTCTAGCACAGATACGCAGTATTTT. Translating it yields CASNLWGASSTDTQYF.

V usage is TRBV12-3 or TRBV12-4 and J usage is TRBJ2-2, with 9 positions matching TRBD1. V gave up 2 bases and J gave up 6 bases; unmatched junction bases: 7. This CDR3 comprises 16 residues. CDR3 amino acids: CASSLFRDRAAGELFF. The CDR3 DNA is TGTGCCAGCAGTTTATTTAGGGACAGGGCGGCCGGGGAGCTGTTTTTT.

The CDR3: CSARDPYRDRNGPLHF. Written as DNA, the CDR3 is TGCAGTGCTAGAGATCCCTACAGGGACAGAAACGGACCCCTCCACTTT. The V call is TRBV20-1, the J call TRBJ1-6; TRBD1 aligns across 7 bases. The CDR3 length is 16 residues. V was pared by 0 bases and J by 12 bases, with 14 bases of the junction left unmatched. The germline gives CDR1 DFQATT, CDR2 SNEGSKA (reference sequence).

The chain uses TRBV9 and TRBJ2-5, with 8 positions matching TRBD2. The CDR3 sequence is 15 residues long. J was trimmed by 3 bases and V by 0 bases; bases with no gene match: 4. The germline V gene has CDR1 SGDLS and CDR2 YYNGEE. CDR3 sequence reads: CASSVGGLEEETQYF. The CDR3 nucleotides read TGTGCCAGCAGCGTAGGGGGACTAGAAGAAGAGACCCAGTACTTC.

This clonotype was seen more than once but under ten times. The rearrangement links TRBV12-3 or TRBV12-4 to TRBJ1-4; 10 positions agree with TRBD1. V dropped 6 bases and J dropped 4; count of bases not matched to a gene: 11. The CDR3 is 17 residues long. CDR3 bases: TGTGCCAGCAGCTCGGGACAGGGGAGGGCCTTTAATGAAAAACTGTTTTTT. Amino acid sequence: CASSSGQGRAFNEKLFF.

The chain is built from TRBV10-3 and TRBJ1-2, with a tentative D call TRBD1 (6 bases). This CDR3 spans 15 amino acids. Trimming took off 8 bases at V and 3 bases at J, with 19 bases between the two ends. CDR1 is ENHRY, CDR2 SYGVKD, per germline. The CDR3 is CAIRGLRDTYYGYTF. The CDR3 coding sequence is TGTGCCATCCGGGGGCTCCGGGACACTTACTATGGCTACACCTTC.

This clonotype occurred a few times. The chain combines TRBV5-1 with TRBJ2-1, with unresolved D. The CDR3 length is 13 residues. The V and J ends lost 5 bases and 6 bases respectively, with 12 bases between them. Germline V lookup: CDR1 SGHRS, CDR2 YFSETQ. DNA of the CDR3: TGCGCCAGCAGACTGACCCCTGTCAATGAGCAGTTCTTC. Encoded protein: CASRLTPVNEQFF.

The chain carries TRBV4-2 and TRBJ2-7; D uncertain. Per the germline V gene, CDR1 is LGHNA and CDR2 is YNFKEQ. V gave up 0 bases and J gave up 3 bases, with 9 bases separating them. The CDR3 sequence is 14 residues long. CDR3 in amino acids: CASSQDSARYEQYF. CDR3 DNA sequence: TGTGCCAGCAGCCAAGATTCCGCCCGCTACGAGCAGTACTTC.

This clonotype came up once. The chain employs TRBV4-2 and TRBJ2-7, with TRBD2 matching 9 bases. Germline V gene lookup returns CDR1 LGHNA and CDR2 YNFKEQ. The CDR3 sequence is 15 residues long. The V segment lost 1 base and the J segment 4 bases; nucleotides outside the gene matches: 5. CDR3 nucleotide sequence: TGTGCCAGCAGCCAAGCCCGGACTAGCGTATACGAGCAGTACTTC. Its protein is CASSQARTSVYEQYF.

The CDR3 nucleotides are TGTGCCAGCAGGCCTTTTGGATCCTACGAGCAGTACTTC. It translates to CASRPFGSYEQYF. The chain carries TRBV28 and TRBJ2-7; the D is unclear. Per germline, CDR1 MDHEN and CDR2 SYDVKM. Trimming removed 6 bases at V and 1 base at J, with 10 bases between. This CDR3 is 13 amino acids long.

This clonotype has a handful of counts. The CDR3 DNA reads as TGTGCCAGCAGCTTGTTTCCAGGGATGCGGGAGACCCAGTACTTC. It is translated as CASSLFPGMRETQYF. V gene TRBV5-6 combines with J gene TRBJ2-5; a possible D gene is TRBD1 (5 bases). Deletions cut 1 base from V and 5 bases from J, with 15 bases between. Germline CDR1 and CDR2: SGHDT and YYEEEE. The CDR3 is 15 amino acids.

The chain carries TRBV20-1 and TRBJ2-7, with D maybe TRBD2 (6 bases). The CDR3 has 13 amino acids. Deletions cut 2 bases from V and 3 bases from J, with 11 bases between. CDR1 is DFQATT, CDR2 SNEGSKA, per germline (reference sequence). The chain's CDR3 is CSARYSGGYEQYF. In DNA form, the CDR3 reads TGCAGTGCTAGATATTCCGGGGGCTACGAGCAGTACTTC.

This clonotype was recorded a few times. The chain combines TRBV29-1 with TRBJ2-1; the match to TRBD1 covers 12 bases. Germline V gene sequence: CDR1 SQVTM, CDR2 ANQGSEA. Trimming cost V 7 bases and J 8 bases; bases outside gene matches: 3. The length of the CDR3 is 12 residues. The CDR3 region is CSGDRGRDEQFF. CDR3 sequence (DNA): TGCAGCGGGGACAGGGGGCGGGATGAGCAGTTCTTC.

This clonotype was recorded a few times. The chain has TRBV4-1 and TRBJ2-7; D remains unclear. Germline V CDR1 and CDR2: MGHRA, YSYEKL. The CDR3 contains 13 residues. V was trimmed by 3 bases and J by 1 base, leaving 7 bases between them. The chain's CDR3 is CASSHGLSYEQYF. The CDR3 DNA is TGCGCCAGCAGCCACGGGCTATCCTACGAGCAGTACTTC.

The chain couples TRBV7-9 to TRBJ2-1; 12 nucleotides match TRBD1. Germline trimming cut 7 bases from V and 9 bases from J; bases unmatched to any gene: 13. CDR1 is SEHNR and CDR2 is FQNEAQ in the germline V gene (reference sequence). The CDR3 covers 16 residues. The CDR3 is CASILGQGAVYGEQFF. Written as DNA, the CDR3 is TGTGCCAGCATCTTGGGACAGGGGGCCGTATACGGTGAGCAGTTCTTC.

This clonotype was seen a few times. CDR3 sequence: CASSLMESSYNEQFF. The CDR3 bases are TGTGCCAGCAGCTTAATGGAGAGCTCCTACAATGAGCAGTTCTTC. The chain links TRBV7-6 to TRBJ2-1; D is uncertain. The CDR3 extends over 15 amino acids. Trimming pared 2 bases from V and 0 bases from J, leaving 8 bases between. CDR1 and CDR2 (germline): SGHVS, FNYEAQ.

The chain is built from TRBV5-1 and TRBJ2-1; D not certain. The CDR3 extends over 12 amino acids. Deletions cut 3 bases from V and 8 bases from J, with 9 bases between. Germline V gene sequence: CDR1 SGHRS, CDR2 YFSETQ. The CDR3 DNA reads as TGCGCCAGCAGCTGGGAAGGGCATGAGCAGTTCTTC. This gives the protein CASSWEGHEQFF.

The chain is built from TRBV5-1 and TRBJ2-7; D not certain. Trimming took 5 bases from V and 0 from J, leaving 18 bases between them. In germline, CDR1 is SGHRS, CDR2 YFSETQ. The CDR3 is 16 amino acids. The CDR3 DNA is TGCGCCAGCAGTTCTGGAGACCGGGTCAGCTCCTACGAGCAGTACTTC. It encodes CASSSGDRVSSYEQYF.

The chain joins TRBV9 to TRBJ2-1; D is perhaps TRBD2 (6 bases). V gave up 0 bases and J gave up 4 bases, with 11 bases separating them. CDR3 length equals 15 residues. Germline assignment: CDR1 SGDLS and CDR2 YYNGEE. CDR3 bases: TGTGCCAGCAGCGTAGATGGGGGGACTTACAATGAGCAGTTCTTC. Its translation: CASSVDGGTYNEQFF.

In its sample, this clonotype was seen a few times. V and J are TRBV15 and TRBJ2-7; 9 bases are a match to TRBD1. Germline lookup yields CDR1 LNHNV and CDR2 YYDKDF (reference sequence). This CDR3 has 14 residues. J was trimmed by 5 bases and V by 2 bases; bases with no gene match: 4. CDR3 loop: CATSRNRGPDEQYF. For the CDR3, the DNA is TGTGCCACCAGCAGAAACAGGGGGCCCGACGAGCAGTACTTC.

This rearrangement joins TRBV5-1 to TRBJ2-1; D is uncertain. Per germline, CDR1 SGHRS and CDR2 YFSETQ. V lost 2 bases and J 3 bases, leaving 6 bases between the germline ends. This CDR3 is 13 amino acids long. CDR3 residues: CASSFTSYNEQFF. The CDR3 nucleotides read TGCGCCAGCAGCTTCACCAGCTACAATGAGCAGTTCTTC.

This clonotype occurred many times. The chain carries TRBV11-3 and TRBJ2-3; tentatively, D is TRBD2 (6 bases). The germline V gene has CDR1 SGHNT and CDR2 YENEEA. Trimming cost V 5 bases and J 4 bases, with 13 bases left between them. This CDR3 is 14 amino acids long. The CDR3 region has the DNA TGTGCCAGCAGCGGGGAGGAGATCGCAGATACGCAGTATTTT. Translating gives CASSGEEIADTQYF.

This clonotype was found a few times. The chain is built from TRBV25-1 and TRBJ2-5; D not certain. Germline assignment: CDR1 MGHDK and CDR2 SYGVNS. The CDR3 loop spans 15 amino acids. V lost 4 bases to trimming and J lost 5 bases, with 17 bases between them. Here the CDR3 DNA reads TGTGCCAGCAGTGTGGCCAGTCACAGTAAGGAGACCCAGTACTTC. This sequence encodes CASSVASHSKETQYF.

Only a few counts were recorded for this clonotype. This rearrangement joins TRBV28 to TRBJ1-2; D is ambiguous. Trimming took 2 bases from V and 9 from J, leaving 10 bases between them. This CDR3 spans 12 amino acids. The germline V gene encodes CDR1 MDHEN and CDR2 SYDVKM. In DNA form, the CDR3 reads TGTGCCAGCAGTTTAGCTGACGGACGCTACACCTTC. It specifies CASSLADGRYTF.